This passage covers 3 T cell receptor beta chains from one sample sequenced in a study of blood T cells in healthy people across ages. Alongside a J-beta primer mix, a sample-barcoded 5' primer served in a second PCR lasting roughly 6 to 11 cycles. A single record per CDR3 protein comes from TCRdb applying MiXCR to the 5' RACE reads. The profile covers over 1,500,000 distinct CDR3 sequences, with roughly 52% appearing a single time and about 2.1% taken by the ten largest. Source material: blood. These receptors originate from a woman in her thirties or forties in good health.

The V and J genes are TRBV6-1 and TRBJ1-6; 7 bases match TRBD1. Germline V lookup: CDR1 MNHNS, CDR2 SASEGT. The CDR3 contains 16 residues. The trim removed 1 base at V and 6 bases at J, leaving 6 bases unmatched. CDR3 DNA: TGTGCCAGCAGTGAAGACAGGGGTATTATTAATTCACCCCTCCACTTT. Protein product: CASSEDRGIINSPLHF.

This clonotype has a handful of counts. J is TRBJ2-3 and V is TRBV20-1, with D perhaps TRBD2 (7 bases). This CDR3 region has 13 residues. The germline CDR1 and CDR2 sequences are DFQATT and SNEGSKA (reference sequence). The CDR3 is CSLLGGGTDTQYF. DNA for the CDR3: TGCAGCCTTTTAGGGGGGGGCACAGATACGCAGTATTTT.

Written as DNA, the CDR3 is TGTGCCAGCAGCTTTACGACAGGGAACAACTATGGCTACACCTTC. It yields the protein CASSFTTGNNYGYTF. This chain links TRBV7-9 with TRBJ1-2; TRBD1 agrees at 7 bases. Germline V gene sequence: CDR1 SEHNR, CDR2 FQNEAQ (reference sequence). This CDR3 spans 15 amino acids. The V segment lost 3 bases and the J segment 2 bases; nucleotides outside the gene matches: 6. Complete variable domain (other parts from reference TRBV7-9 and TRBJ1-2): DTGVSQNPRHKITKRGQNVTFRCDPISEHNRLYWYRQTLGQGPEFLTYFQNEAQLEKSRLLSDRFSAERPKGSFSTLEIQRTEQGDSAMYLCASSFTTGNNYGYTFGSGTRLTVV.